One and the same sample provided the 8 T cell receptor beta chains below, sequenced in a study of blood T cell repertoires in COVID-19. Profiling relied on immunoSEQ multiplex PCR, and the TCRdb table lists in-frame clones only, not all of them. The repertoire consists of about 35,000 clones, with roughly 78% occurring once and the leading ten covering roughly 14%. Sequencing was performed on peripheral blood. Source of these receptors: a woman in her 70s with acute or convalescent COVID-19.

This chain connects TRBV9 to TRBJ2-1; the D is unclear. The CDR3 runs to 12 residues. The germline V gene has CDR1 SGDLS and CDR2 YYNGEE. V was shortened by 2 bases and J by 7 bases, with 7 bases between the two germline ends. This CDR3 reads CASSVSGNEQFF. CDR3 DNA sequence: TGTGCCAGCAGCGTGTCCGGGAATGAGCAGTTCTTC.

This chain joins TRBV2 and TRBJ2-7; no clear D gene. Trimming pared 3 bases from V and 2 bases from J, leaving 14 bases between. CDR1 and CDR2 from the germline V gene are SNHLY and FYNNEI. The CDR3 has 15 amino acids. CDR3 loop: CASSELAGSPYEQYF. In DNA, the CDR3 is TGTGCCAGCAGTGAGTTGGCAGGAAGCCCCTACGAGCAGTACTTC.

The V and J genes are TRBV6-5 and TRBJ1-1; tentative D call: TRBD1 (5 bases). Germline CDR1 reads MNHEY; CDR2 reads SVGAGI. V lost 5 bases and J lost 1, with 14 bases in between. CDR3 size: 15 residues. The CDR3 DNA is TGTGCCAGCAGTCCCGTTTGGGGGGGGAACACTGAAGCTTTCTTT. It specifies CASSPVWGGNTEAFF.

This sequence joins TRBV18 and TRBJ1-5; 8 nucleotides line up with TRBD1. The trim removed 4 bases at V and 9 bases at J, leaving 8 bases unmatched. The CDR3 loop spans 14 amino acids. Germline CDR1 reads KGHSH; CDR2 reads LQKENI. The CDR3 protein is CASSLGQGSAPQHF. DNA for the CDR3: TGTGCCAGCTCACTCGGACAGGGATCGGCGCCCCAGCATTTT. The full variable domain, with the rest looked up from reference TRBV18 and TRBJ1-5, is NAGVMQNPRHLVRRRGQEARLRCSPMKGHSHVYWYRQLPEEGLKFMVYLQKENIIDESGMPKERFSAEFPKEGPSILRIQQVVRGDSAAYFCASSLGQGSAPQHFGDGTRLSIL.

This rearrangement joins TRBV19 to TRBJ1-5; 7 nucleotides agree with TRBD1. The trim removed 6 bases at V and 0 bases at J, leaving 14 bases unmatched. CDR1 is LNHDA and CDR2 is SQIVND in the germline V gene (reference sequence). The CDR3 totals 18 residues. CDR3 nucleotides: TGTGCCAGTAGGGAGACTTACAGGGGACTTTATAGCAATCAGCCCCAGCATTTT. Protein: CASRETYRGLYSNQPQHF.

The chain links TRBV5-4 to TRBJ2-3; 8 nucleotides align to TRBD2. V lost 4 bases and J lost 14; bases outside the gene matches: 21. The CDR3 has 16 amino acids. The germline gives CDR1 SGHNT, CDR2 YYREEE (reference sequence). The CDR3 loop is CASSHEAQSPAGARYF. CDR3 DNA: TGTGCCAGCAGCCACGAGGCCCAGAGCCCAGCGGGGGCCCGGTATTTT.

V usage is TRBV6-5 and J usage is TRBJ1-1; no clear D. Germline values: CDR1 MNHEY, CDR2 SVGAGI. The CDR3 sequence is 14 residues long. V was cut by 10 bases and J by 1 base, with 16 bases left in between. As DNA, the CDR3 is TGTGCCACCCAACGGGGAGACTCGAACACTGAAGCTTTCTTT. It translates to CATQRGDSNTEAFF.

V and J are TRBV28 and TRBJ2-7; maybe TRBD2 (6 bases). Germline assignment: CDR1 MDHEN and CDR2 SYDVKM. V was pared by 7 bases and J by 1 base, with 14 bases between. The CDR3 loop spans 14 amino acids. Written as DNA, the CDR3 is TGTGCCAGCATTAGGGACTCAGTATCCTACGAGCAGTACTTC. Residues: CASIRDSVSYEQYF. The variable domain in full, completed from reference TRBV28 and TRBJ2-7, reads DVKVTQSSRYLVKRTGEKVFLECVQDMDHENMFWYRQDPGLGLRLIYFSYDVKMKEKGDIPEGYSVSREKKERFSLILESASTNQTSMYLCASIRDSVSYEQYFGPGTRLTVT.